This T cell receptor beta chain was identified in a study of blood T cell repertoires in COVID-19 (dated by TCRdb to about 2020). Context from the whole study: Collaborator samples came from the United States, Italy and Spain and covered acute and convalescent phases of COVID-19. The material from the prospective study consisted of cDNA or gDNA derived from T cells, B-cell-depleted T cells, or PBMCs. Subjects who had been exposed to COVID-19, were actively infected with it, or had recovered from it provided the deeply sampled blood TCRbeta repertoires that made up the dataset. A freely available public database, intended as a resource for researchers studying the immune response to SARS-CoV-2, is where the repertoires were released. Samples were obtained from the ongoing ImmuneRACE study (first 160 participants) and from 1,200 or so subjects provided by 6 global collaborators. Nearly every sample came with metadata listing a de-identified subject ID, COVID-19 status, age in years and sex. Where available, HLA class I and class II types were obtained from metadata supplied by the sample provider rather than from assay-based typing.

Relative to germline, V is missing 0 bases and J is missing 4 bases, with 1 base of the junction outside any gene match. The CDR3 spans 15 residues, from the cysteine through the phenylalanine. The entry retains the CDR3 DNA only, 45 bases that are in frame from base 1. The germline V gene encodes CDR1 SGDLS and CDR2 YYNGEE. Enrolling through a virtual design, the prospective study's participants ranged in age from about 18 to 89 years and lived across more than 20 United States geographic areas. To assign participants to cohorts, the prospective study relied on clinical history that participants themselves reported in a screening survey and a study questionnaire. ImmuneRACE Cohort 3 recovered participants were defined by two consecutive negative NP/OP PCR tests, healthcare professional clearance, or symptom resolution. Each participant in the prospective study had whole blood, serum and a nasopharyngeal or oropharyngeal swab collected by mobile phlebotomists. Over a 2-month period, participants in the prospective study had the option of providing additional blood draws and questionnaires. Prospective study blood samples were shipped either frozen or at room temperature before DNA extraction.

Overall study results and their limits: The quantity of clinical and demographic metadata differed by source and by participant and was supplied without curation.

The immunoSEQ Assay, a bias-controlled multiplex PCR, was used to amplify TCRbeta CDR3 regions from genomic DNA. Per the authors' processing: Nucleated cell counts per sample were estimated from amplification of reference gene primers within the assay. To quantify the absolute abundance of each unique TCRbeta CDR3 rearrangement, sequence reads were collapsed and filtered. Productive Simpson clonality was computed per sample as the square root of Simpson's diversity index over productive rearrangements. In TCRdb, the immuneACCESS table is reduced to in-frame sequences with V and J assigned. These tables do not hold every clone; where another copy was compared, an unresolved V gene accounts for under half, and the others remain unexplained. The V and J calls and the clone size are those of that table, but D and trimming were determined from the DNA. This sample is represented by 450,000 to 500,000 clones; around nine tenths of them were singletons. 6.5% to 8.5% of the sample comes from the top ten.

Worth noting for this clone: Its antigen target is currently unknown. Base quality data are lacking; no much larger clone is found one base away. Distinct nucleotide sequences in the sample also encode this CDR3.

The sample taken for sequencing was PBMCs or T cells enriched from blood (not recorded which). This chain joins TRBV9 to TRBJ2-1; TRBD2 agrees with 10 junctional bases. The TCR sequence derives from a woman aged 55-70 years who had recovered from COVID-19. The sequenced DNA: TGTGCCAGCAGCGTAGTTAGCGGGGGGTACAATGAGCAGTTCTTC. Translated, this is CASSVVSGGYNEQFF.